Listed below are T cell receptor beta chains from one sample, sequenced in a study of cytomegalovirus exposure and HLA in healthy donors. Profiled with immunoSEQ multiplex PCR; TCRdb holds only in-frame clones, not every one. The sample holds under 150,000 clones; over 60% are singletons and the top ten take roughly 3%. The sequenced sample was PBMCs. The receptors stem from a human donor in good health. CDR3s include the opening cysteine and the closing phenylalanine or tryptophan. The order of the fields is J gene, clone size, V gene, D gene, CDR3 protein, CDR3 DNA. A D gene is named only where the DNA matches it firmly. For some rows the clone size is stated as once, few or many, or as a class when expanded; others skip it.

J gene: TRBJ2-5; clone size: -; V gene: TRBV5-1; D gene: -; CDR3 protein: CASSLVRGAETQYF; CDR3 DNA: TGCGCCAGCAGCTTGGTCCGGGGAGCCGAGACCCAGTACTTC
J gene: TRBJ1-2; clone size: -; V gene: TRBV30; D gene: TRBD1; CDR3 protein: CAWSADRTYRGYTF; CDR3 DNA: TGTGCCTGGAGTGCGGACAGGACCTATCGGGGCTACACCTTC
J gene: TRBJ1-6; clone size: -; V gene: TRBV10-3; D gene: TRBD1; CDR3 protein: CAISEGTGNSPLHF; CDR3 DNA: TGTGCCATCAGTGAAGGGACAGGGAATTCACCCCTCCACTTT
J gene: TRBJ1-1; clone size: -; V gene: TRBV6-5; D gene: -; CDR3 protein: CASSPQGVGEAFF; CDR3 DNA: TGTGCCAGCAGCCCACAGGGAGTTGGAGAAGCTTTCTTT
J gene: TRBJ1-5; clone size: -; V gene: TRBV7-2; D gene: TRBD1; CDR3 protein: CASSPRTGYNQPQHF; CDR3 DNA: TGTGCCAGCAGCCCCCGGACAGGCTACAATCAGCCCCAGCATTTT
J gene: TRBJ2-7; clone size: few; V gene: TRBV4-3; D gene: TRBD2; CDR3 protein: CASSQVGRVSGSEQYF; CDR3 DNA: TGCGCCAGCAGCCAAGTAGGGAGGGTTAGCGGGTCCGAGCAGTACTTC
J gene: TRBJ2-3; clone size: -; V gene: TRBV19; D gene: TRBD2; CDR3 protein: CATSIGLAGGLFTDTQYF; CDR3 DNA: TGTGCCACTAGTATAGGCCTAGCGGGGGGTCTGTTCACAGATACGCAGTATTTT
J gene: TRBJ1-1; clone size: -; V gene: TRBV2; D gene: -; CDR3 protein: CASSELGLVNTEAFF; CDR3 DNA: TGTGCCAGCAGTGAACTGGGACTCGTGAACACTGAAGCTTTCTTT
J gene: TRBJ1-1; clone size: few; V gene: TRBV6-1; D gene: TRBD1; CDR3 protein: CASRHRGATEAFF; CDR3 DNA: TGTGCCAGCAGGCACAGGGGTGCCACTGAAGCTTTCTTT
J gene: TRBJ2-2; clone size: few; V gene: TRBV7-3; D gene: TRBD2; CDR3 protein: CASTAGGRIGGELFF; CDR3 DNA: TGTGCCAGCACCGCCGGCGGGAGGATTGGCGGGGAGCTGTTTTTT
J gene: TRBJ2-4; clone size: -; V gene: TRBV28; D gene: -; CDR3 protein: CASTPFPAKNIQYF; CDR3 DNA: TGTGCCAGCACCCCGTTTCCGGCCAAAAACATTCAGTACTTC
J gene: TRBJ2-7; clone size: -; V gene: TRBV7-9; D gene: -; CDR3 protein: CASSLSSYEQYF; CDR3 DNA: TGTGCCAGCAGCCTTAGCTCCTACGAGCAGTACTTC
J gene: TRBJ1-2; clone size: -; V gene: TRBV5-1; D gene: -; CDR3 protein: CASRIKVGGANSDGYTF; CDR3 DNA: TGCGCCAGCAGGATTAAGGTGGGGGGGGCGAATTCGGATGGCTACACCTTC
J gene: TRBJ2-2; clone size: -; V gene: TRBV5-6; D gene: -; CDR3 protein: CASSFSGSGNTGELFF; CDR3 DNA: TGTGCCAGCAGCTTCTCCGGGAGCGGAAACACCGGGGAGCTGTTTTTT
J gene: TRBJ2-2; clone size: few; V gene: TRBV2; D gene: TRBD1; CDR3 protein: CASSEFLGQGSGELFF; CDR3 DNA: TGTGCCAGCAGTGAATTTTTGGGACAGGGTTCCGGGGAGCTGTTTTTT
J gene: TRBJ2-6; clone size: -; V gene: TRBV27; D gene: -; CDR3 protein: CASSLYAGAGANVLTF; CDR3 DNA: TGTGCCAGCAGTTTATACGCAGGGGCTGGGGCCAACGTCCTGACTTTC
J gene: TRBJ2-5; clone size: -; V gene: TRBV11-2; D gene: TRBD2; CDR3 protein: CASSLGAGLVKQYF; CDR3 DNA: TGTGCCAGCAGCTTAGGCGCGGGACTAGTAAAGCAGTACTTC
J gene: TRBJ1-2; clone size: -; V gene: TRBV28; D gene: TRBD1; CDR3 protein: CASSPAGQGARVYGYAF; CDR3 DNA: TGTGCCAGCAGCCCAGCGGGGCAGGGGGCGCGGGTCTATGGCTACGCCTTC
J gene: TRBJ2-7; clone size: once; V gene: TRBV27; D gene: -; CDR3 protein: CASSRLVGYEQYF; CDR3 DNA: TGTGCCAGCAGTCGACTAGTAGGGTACGAGCAGTACTTC
J gene: TRBJ1-5; clone size: few; V gene: TRBV19; D gene: -; CDR3 protein: CASSIRWGQNNQPQHF; CDR3 DNA: TGTGCCAGTAGTATCCGCTGGGGGCAAAACAATCAGCCCCAGCATTTT
J gene: TRBJ1-2; clone size: few; V gene: TRBV5-5; D gene: TRBD1; CDR3 protein: CASSSEDRVNSGYTF; CDR3 DNA: TGTGCCAGCAGCTCTGAAGACAGGGTGAACTCTGGCTACACCTTC
J gene: TRBJ2-6; clone size: -; V gene: TRBV7-3; D gene: TRBD1; CDR3 protein: CASSPPDRGPGANVLTF; CDR3 DNA: TGTGCCAGCAGCCCACCGGACAGGGGGCCTGGGGCCAACGTCCTGACTTTC
J gene: TRBJ2-3; clone size: few; V gene: TRBV6-1; D gene: TRBD1; CDR3 protein: CASSGPGDRGPRTDTQYF; CDR3 DNA: TGTGCCAGCAGTGGACCCGGGGACAGGGGACCCCGCACAGATACGCAGTATTTT
J gene: TRBJ2-7; clone size: few; V gene: TRBV5-1; D gene: -; CDR3 protein: CASSPGRSYEQYF; CDR3 DNA: TGCGCCAGCAGCCCGGGAAGATCCTACGAGCAGTACTTC
J gene: TRBJ1-3; clone size: -; V gene: TRBV7-6; D gene: TRBD1; CDR3 protein: CASSSGTGITGNTIYF; CDR3 DNA: TGTGCCAGCAGCAGCGGGACAGGGATAACTGGAAACACCATATATTTT
J gene: TRBJ1-1; clone size: -; V gene: TRBV7-2; D gene: TRBD1; CDR3 protein: CASSPAGGSGTEAFF; CDR3 DNA: TGTGCCAGCAGCCCTGCAGGGGGCTCGGGGACTGAAGCTTTCTTT
J gene: TRBJ1-4; clone size: -; V gene: TRBV27; D gene: -; CDR3 protein: CASSLSGGWEEKLFF; CDR3 DNA: TGTGCCAGCAGTTTATCGGGGGGTTGGGAGGAAAAACTGTTTTTT
J gene: TRBJ2-3; clone size: -; V gene: TRBV7-9; D gene: TRBD2; CDR3 protein: CSSSRREGTSSDTQYF; CDR3 DNA: TGTTCCAGCAGCCGGCGGGAGGGGACGAGTTCAGATACGCAGTATTTT
J gene: TRBJ1-4; clone size: -; V gene: TRBV6-1; D gene: TRBD1; CDR3 protein: CASSEAGQGAWKLFF; CDR3 DNA: TGTGCCAGCAGTGAAGCGGGACAGGGGGCTTGGAAACTGTTTTTT
J gene: TRBJ2-1; clone size: -; V gene: TRBV7-9; D gene: TRBD1; CDR3 protein: CASSPIRGRLGEQFF; CDR3 DNA: TGTGCCAGCAGCCCTATTAGGGGGCGCCTTGGTGAGCAGTTCTTC
J gene: TRBJ1-2; clone size: -; V gene: TRBV25-1; D gene: -; CDR3 protein: CASSRGGIGIGYTF; CDR3 DNA: TGTGCCAGCAGCCGGGGGGGGATCGGTATCGGCTACACCTTC
J gene: TRBJ2-7; clone size: few; V gene: TRBV6-6; D gene: TRBD2; CDR3 protein: CASSSPGLAGFEQYF; CDR3 DNA: TGTGCCAGCAGTTCCCCGGGACTAGCGGGGTTTGAGCAGTACTTC
J gene: TRBJ2-7; clone size: -; V gene: TRBV10-3; D gene: TRBD1; CDR3 protein: CAIRLKDRVYEQYF; CDR3 DNA: TGTGCCATCAGGCTGAAGGACAGGGTCTACGAGCAGTACTTC
J gene: TRBJ2-3; clone size: -; V gene: TRBV19; D gene: -; CDR3 protein: CASNIRGISTDTQYF; CDR3 DNA: TGTGCCAGTAATATTCGGGGTATATCCACAGATACGCAGTATTTT
J gene: TRBJ1-2; clone size: -; V gene: TRBV2; D gene: -; CDR3 protein: CAGLQGIGNYGYTF; CDR3 DNA: TGTGCCGGCCTACAGGGTATCGGTAACTATGGCTACACCTTC
J gene: TRBJ2-7; clone size: -; V gene: TRBV7-2; D gene: TRBD1; CDR3 protein: CASSLETGSSYEQYF; CDR3 DNA: TGTGCCAGCAGCTTAGAGACAGGGAGCTCCTACGAGCAGTACTTC
J gene: TRBJ2-1; clone size: -; V gene: TRBV21-1; D gene: -; CDR3 protein: CASSLRTKGNEQFF; CDR3 DNA: TGTGCCAGCAGCCTCCGGACTAAAGGGAATGAGCAGTTCTTC
J gene: TRBJ1-1; clone size: -; V gene: TRBV28; D gene: TRBD1; CDR3 protein: CASKPSGQATNTEAFF; CDR3 DNA: TGTGCCAGCAAACCATCAGGACAGGCGACGAACACTGAAGCTTTCTTT
J gene: TRBJ2-5; clone size: -; V gene: TRBV2; D gene: TRBD2; CDR3 protein: CASSNGLAGGEETQYF; CDR3 DNA: TGTGCCAGCAGCAACGGACTAGCGGGAGGAGAGGAGACCCAGTACTTC
J gene: TRBJ2-7; clone size: -; V gene: TRBV29-1; D gene: TRBD1; CDR3 protein: CSVRGRDRGYEQYF; CDR3 DNA: TGCAGCGTCCGGGGCCGGGACAGGGGCTACGAGCAGTACTTC
J gene: TRBJ1-1; clone size: few; V gene: TRBV19; D gene: -; CDR3 protein: CASSTVPGSEAFF; CDR3 DNA: TGTGCCAGTAGTACCGTGCCCGGGTCTGAAGCTTTCTTT
J gene: TRBJ1-4; clone size: -; V gene: TRBV6-5; D gene: TRBD1; CDR3 protein: CASRSQGAMGEKLFF; CDR3 DNA: TGTGCCAGCAGATCACAGGGGGCAATGGGTGAAAAACTGTTTTTT
J gene: TRBJ2-3; clone size: -; V gene: TRBV10-2; D gene: TRBD2; CDR3 protein: CASTPGDRRLAGEGTSTDTQYF; CDR3 DNA: TGCGCCAGCACCCCTGGGGACCGGAGACTAGCGGGAGAGGGGACTAGCACAGATACGCAGTATTTT
J gene: TRBJ2-1; clone size: once; V gene: TRBV1; D gene: -; CDR3 protein: CTSSQTGTSGGALNEQFF; CDR3 DNA: TGCACCAGCAGCCAAACCGGGACTAGCGGGGGGGCTTTAAATGAGCAGTTCTTC
J gene: TRBJ1-1; clone size: -; V gene: TRBV6-6; D gene: TRBD1; CDR3 protein: CASQGAGGTEAFF; CDR3 DNA: TGTGCCAGTCAGGGGGCAGGGGGCACTGAAGCTTTCTTT
J gene: TRBJ2-6; clone size: -; V gene: TRBV5-1; D gene: -; CDR3 protein: CASSLFGPTGSSGANVLTF; CDR3 DNA: TGCGCCAGCAGCTTGTTTGGGCCTACAGGGAGCTCTGGGGCCAACGTCCTGACTTTC
J gene: TRBJ2-7; clone size: once; V gene: TRBV7-2; D gene: TRBD2; CDR3 protein: CASSLSAGVTYEQYF; CDR3 DNA: TGTGCCAGCAGCTTATCTGCGGGAGTCACCTACGAGCAGTACTTC
J gene: TRBJ1-6; clone size: once; V gene: TRBV14; D gene: -; CDR3 protein: CASSQDFGTQNSPLHF; CDR3 DNA: TGTGCCAGCAGCCAAGATTTCGGGACTCAGAATTCACCCCTCCACTTT
J gene: TRBJ2-2; clone size: -; V gene: TRBV6-5; D gene: -; CDR3 protein: CASSKTGIPGGELFF; CDR3 DNA: TGTGCCAGCAGTAAAACAGGGATTCCCGGAGGGGAGCTGTTTTTT
J gene: TRBJ2-1; clone size: -; V gene: TRBV7-9; D gene: -; CDR3 protein: CSSSRTAPDNEQFF; CDR3 DNA: TGTTCCAGCAGCCGAACGGCCCCCGACAACGAGCAGTTCTTC
J gene: TRBJ1-2; clone size: -; V gene: TRBV5-1; D gene: TRBD1; CDR3 protein: CASGRDRGYGYTF; CDR3 DNA: TGCGCCAGCGGCCGGGACAGGGGCTATGGCTACACCTTC
J gene: TRBJ2-7; clone size: once; V gene: TRBV7-9; D gene: TRBD2; CDR3 protein: CSSSPGLAGVHEQYF; CDR3 DNA: TGTTCCAGCAGCCCCGGACTAGCGGGAGTCCACGAGCAGTACTTC
J gene: TRBJ2-3; clone size: -; V gene: TRBV7-8; D gene: TRBD2; CDR3 protein: CASSLFGSSGSPDTQYF; CDR3 DNA: TGTGCCAGCAGCTTATTCGGGTCTAGCGGGAGCCCAGATACGCAGTATTTT
J gene: TRBJ2-7; clone size: -; V gene: TRBV5-6; D gene: TRBD2; CDR3 protein: CASSSAGALMGLYEQYF; CDR3 DNA: TGTGCCAGCAGCTCCGCGGGAGCCCTTATGGGCCTCTACGAGCAGTACTTC
J gene: TRBJ2-2; clone size: -; V gene: TRBV5-1; D gene: TRBD2; CDR3 protein: CASRSSGSYGGELFF; CDR3 DNA: TGCGCCAGCAGATCGAGCGGGAGCTATGGCGGGGAGCTGTTTTTT